This paragraph covers one T cell receptor (beta chain) sequence. A few counts support this clone. Its antigen specificity is not known. One base away there is no much larger clone; base qualities are not given. Each donor gave one peripheral blood draw, approximately 100 mL on average, collected into heparinised tubes. A BD FACSAria II and a panel including CD45RO, CCR7, CD25, CD127, CD95 and CD27 were used to sort naive, central memory, regulatory and stem cell-like memory CD4+ T cells. Every sorted population had a purity above 95%. PBMCs were isolated right away by Lymphoprep density gradient centrifugation and were stained directly, without culture. Samples were stained and sorted in pairs, with one healthy donor and one patient per experiment, so that batch effects were minimized. All of the isolated RNA was reverse transcribed with the High Capacity cDNA Reverse Transcription Kit, so expressed TCRB transcripts were sequenced. Deep immunoSEQ sequencing was applied to naive, central memory and regulatory T cell samples, giving an average of roughly 3.5 million total reads per sample. Sorted cells were lysed in RLT buffer and RNA was extracted with DNase-treated RNeasy Micro or Mini kits, depending on cell number. To prevent cross-contamination, every cell subset was processed on its own, while patient and healthy donor samples were processed together. Using the immunoSEQ multiplex PCR, TCRB sequences were amplified from cDNA into 87-bp fragments spanning the CDR3 region. Sequencing of the amplicons was performed on the Illumina HiSeq platform. The authors processed their data as follows. Synthetic template baselines were used to correct PCR bias computationally, reads within Hamming distance 2 were collapsed, and singletons that could not be merged were discarded. Reads were aligned to IMGT to assign V, D and J genes, CDR3 length, and insertions or deletions at six rearrangement sites. Within each subset, clonotype counts were normalized to sorted cell number, and only after that were true diversity and Gini coefficients computed with the tcR R package. The overlap coefficient, calculated on TCRB nucleotide sequences, was used to quantify repertoire sharing. As a proxy for the pre-selection repertoire, out-of-frame TCRB sequences from naive cells were analyzed. The source is immuneACCESS, and TCRdb retained only in-frame sequences with V and J called. Part of the clones is not carried over; for the studies checked, unresolved V genes explain less than half of this, and the remainder is unexplained. V, J and clone size are taken as reported in that table, and D and trimming were inferred from the DNA itself. The sample has approximately 270,000 clones on record, 14% of them singletons. The ten largest clones add up to roughly 0.018% of the sample.

The source of the sample is a study of beta chain features in type 1 diabetes (dated by TCRdb to the late 2010s). Study-wide context: Mean age, gender distribution, total cell number and subset yield did not differ between patients and healthy donors. A total of about 100,000,000 sorted cells were examined across all samples, and RNA yield correlated strongly with the number of cells per subset. The study compared TCRB repertoires of sorted circulating CD4+ T cell subsets between recently diagnosed type 1 diabetes patients and matched healthy donors. Regulatory and stem cell-like memory subsets were isolated from only 8 patients and roughly eight healthy donors, whereas naive and central memory subsets came from all 30 or so donors. Broader findings and caveats from the paper: Because small numbers of individuals were included in the HLA sub-analyses, any influence of HLA type on TCRB rearrangement was left unresolved. Naive, central memory and regulatory TCRB repertoires appeared more similar among patients than among healthy donors. Because cDNA rather than genomic DNA was sequenced, highly expressing activated cells could have been over-represented, although no difference in activation and CD3 levels was found between groups. Shorter templates might have been favored by PCR, but patient and control samples were amplified and corrected together, so both groups would have been affected equally by any skew. A moderate but significant shortening of TCRB CDR3 length was observed in type 1 diabetes patients in all four CD4+ subsets. At VDJ recombination sites, patients with type 1 diabetes made fewer insertions and deleted more nucleotides, a pattern implying thymic rearrangement abnormalities.

The germline V gene encodes CDR1 SGHRS and CDR2 YFSETQ. V lost 0 bases and J lost 5 bases, and the count of bases not matched to a germline gene is 10. The CDR3 measures 18 amino acids from cysteine to phenylalanine. Of the read, only the CDR3 DNA is kept; its 54 bases are in frame from base 1. The clonotype was recovered from a man aged 30 to 39 with type 1 diabetes. The sequenced material came from naive CD4+ T cells from blood. The cell subset or site label of this sample denotes: true naive CD4+ T cells. Rearrangement joined TRBV5-1 to TRBJ2-5, with 13 bases in between that match TRBD2. The DNA reads as follows: TGCGCCAGCAGCTTGGGGGTGACTAGCGGGAGGTCGGTCGAGACCCAGTACTTC. It translates as CASSLGVTSGRSVETQYF.